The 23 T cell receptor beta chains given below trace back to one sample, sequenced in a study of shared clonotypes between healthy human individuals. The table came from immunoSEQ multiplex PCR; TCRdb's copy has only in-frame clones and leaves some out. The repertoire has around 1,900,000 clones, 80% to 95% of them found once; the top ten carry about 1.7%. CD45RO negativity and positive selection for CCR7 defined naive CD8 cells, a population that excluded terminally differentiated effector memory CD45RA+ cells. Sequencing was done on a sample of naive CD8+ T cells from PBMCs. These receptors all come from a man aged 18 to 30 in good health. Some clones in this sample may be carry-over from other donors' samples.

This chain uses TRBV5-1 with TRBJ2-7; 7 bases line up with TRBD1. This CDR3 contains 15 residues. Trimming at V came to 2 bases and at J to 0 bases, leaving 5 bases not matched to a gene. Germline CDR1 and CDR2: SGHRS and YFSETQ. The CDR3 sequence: CASSFQGESSYEQYF. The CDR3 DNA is TGCGCCAGCAGCTTTCAGGGGGAAAGCTCCTACGAGCAGTACTTC.

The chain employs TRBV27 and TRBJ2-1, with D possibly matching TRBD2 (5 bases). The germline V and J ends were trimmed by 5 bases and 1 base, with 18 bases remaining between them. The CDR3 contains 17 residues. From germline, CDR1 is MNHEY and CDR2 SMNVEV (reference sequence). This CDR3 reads CASSPPPLWESYNEQFF. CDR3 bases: TGTGCCAGCAGTCCGCCTCCCTTATGGGAGTCCTACAATGAGCAGTTCTTC.

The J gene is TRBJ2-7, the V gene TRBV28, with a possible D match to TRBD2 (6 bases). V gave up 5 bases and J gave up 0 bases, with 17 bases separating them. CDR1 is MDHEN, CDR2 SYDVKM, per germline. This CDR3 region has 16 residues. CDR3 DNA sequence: TGTGCCAGCAGTGCTTGGGGGGACCGAATCTCCTACGAGCAGTACTTC. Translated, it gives CASSAWGDRISYEQYF.

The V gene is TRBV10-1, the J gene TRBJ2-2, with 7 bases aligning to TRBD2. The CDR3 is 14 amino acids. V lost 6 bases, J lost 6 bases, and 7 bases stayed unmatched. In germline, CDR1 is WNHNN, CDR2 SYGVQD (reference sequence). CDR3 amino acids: CASRGLPGAGELFF. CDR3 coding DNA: TGCGCCAGCAGGGGACTACCCGGCGCCGGGGAGCTGTTTTTT.

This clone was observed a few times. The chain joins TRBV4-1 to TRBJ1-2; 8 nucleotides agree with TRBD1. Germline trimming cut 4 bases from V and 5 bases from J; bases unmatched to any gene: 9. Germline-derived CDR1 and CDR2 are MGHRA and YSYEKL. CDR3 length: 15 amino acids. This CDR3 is CASSLTTTGDYGYTF. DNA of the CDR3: TGCGCCAGCAGCCTGACGACGACAGGGGATTATGGCTACACCTTC.

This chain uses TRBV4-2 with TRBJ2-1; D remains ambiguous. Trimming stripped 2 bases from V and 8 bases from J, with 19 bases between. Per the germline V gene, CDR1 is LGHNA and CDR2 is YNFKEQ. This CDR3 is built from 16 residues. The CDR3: CASSQLLGFLLHEQFF. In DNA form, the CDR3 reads TGTGCCAGCAGCCAACTTCTAGGATTCCTACTACATGAGCAGTTCTTC.

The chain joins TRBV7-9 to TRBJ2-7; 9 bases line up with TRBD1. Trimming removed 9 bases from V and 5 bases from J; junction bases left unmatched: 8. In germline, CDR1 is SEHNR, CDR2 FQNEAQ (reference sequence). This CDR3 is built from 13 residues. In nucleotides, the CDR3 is TGTGCCAGTCAGGGGACAGGGCTTGACGAGCAGTACTTC. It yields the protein CASQGTGLDEQYF.

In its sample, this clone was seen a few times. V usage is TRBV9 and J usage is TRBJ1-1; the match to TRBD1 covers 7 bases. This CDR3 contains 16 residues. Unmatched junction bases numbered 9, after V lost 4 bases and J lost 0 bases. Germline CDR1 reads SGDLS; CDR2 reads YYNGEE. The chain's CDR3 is CASSTTGEVLNTEAFF. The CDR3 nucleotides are TGTGCCAGCAGCACAACAGGGGAGGTGTTGAACACTGAAGCTTTCTTT.

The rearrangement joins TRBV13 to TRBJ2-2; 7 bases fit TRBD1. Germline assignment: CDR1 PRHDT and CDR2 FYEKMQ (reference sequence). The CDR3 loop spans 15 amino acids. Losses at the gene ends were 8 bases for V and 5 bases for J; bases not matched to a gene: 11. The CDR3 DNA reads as TGTGCCAGCGGTCGAGGGGGACAGACGACCGGGGAGCTGTTTTTT. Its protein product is CASGRGGQTTGELFF.

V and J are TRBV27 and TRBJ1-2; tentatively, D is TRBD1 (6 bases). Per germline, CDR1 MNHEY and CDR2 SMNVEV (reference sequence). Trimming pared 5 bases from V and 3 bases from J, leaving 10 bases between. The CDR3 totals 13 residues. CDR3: CASSQGIYYGYTF. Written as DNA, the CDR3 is TGTGCCAGCAGTCAGGGGATTTACTATGGCTACACCTTC.

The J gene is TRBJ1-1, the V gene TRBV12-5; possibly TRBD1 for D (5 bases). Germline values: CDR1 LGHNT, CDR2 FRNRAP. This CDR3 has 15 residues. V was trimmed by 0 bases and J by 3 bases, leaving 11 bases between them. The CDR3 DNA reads TGTGCTAGTGGTTTGGTACGTGGGGGACACACTGAAGCTTTCTTT. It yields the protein CASGLVRGGHTEAFF.

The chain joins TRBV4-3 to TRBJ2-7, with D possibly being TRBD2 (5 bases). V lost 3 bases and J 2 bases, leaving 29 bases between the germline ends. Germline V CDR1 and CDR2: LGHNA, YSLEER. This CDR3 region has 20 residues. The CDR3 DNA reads TGCGCCAGCAGCCACGACTATGGCCCCATAGGGAAGCGAAGGGCCTACGAGCAGTACTTC. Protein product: CASSHDYGPIGKRRAYEQYF.

The CDR3 nucleotides read TGTGCCAGCAGCTTAGACTTAGGTTGGATGTACGAGCAGTACTTC. It specifies CASSLDLGWMYEQYF. This sequence joins TRBV11-2 and TRBJ2-7; D remains unclear. The CDR3 covers 15 residues. Germline V lookup: CDR1 SGHAT, CDR2 FQNNGV. Trimming removed 0 bases from V and 4 bases from J, with 13 bases in between.

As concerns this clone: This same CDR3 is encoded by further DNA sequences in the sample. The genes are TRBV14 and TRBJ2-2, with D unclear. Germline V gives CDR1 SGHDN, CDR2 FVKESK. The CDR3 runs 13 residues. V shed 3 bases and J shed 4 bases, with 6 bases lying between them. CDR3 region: CASSQVLTGELFF. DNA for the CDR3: TGTGCCAGCAGCCAGGTCCTCACCGGGGAGCTGTTTTTT. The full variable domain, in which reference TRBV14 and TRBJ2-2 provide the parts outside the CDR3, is EAGVTQFPSHSVIEKGQTVTLRCDPISGHDNLYWYRRVMGKEIKFLLHFVKESKQDESGMPNNRFLAERTGGTYSTLKVQPAELEDSGVYFCASSQVLTGELFFGEGSRLTVL.

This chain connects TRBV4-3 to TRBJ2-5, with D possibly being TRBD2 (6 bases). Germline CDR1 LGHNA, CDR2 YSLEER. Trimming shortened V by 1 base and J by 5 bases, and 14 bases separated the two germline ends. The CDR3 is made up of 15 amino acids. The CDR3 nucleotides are TGCGCCAGCAGCCAAGGTGCCGGGAGCCGGGAGACCCAGTACTTC. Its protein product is CASSQGAGSRETQYF.

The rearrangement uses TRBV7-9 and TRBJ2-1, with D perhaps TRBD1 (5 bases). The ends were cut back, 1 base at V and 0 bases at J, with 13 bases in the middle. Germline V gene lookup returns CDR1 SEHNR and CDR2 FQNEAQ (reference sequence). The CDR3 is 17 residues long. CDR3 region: CASSLERTRRSYNEQFF. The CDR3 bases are TGTGCCAGCAGCTTAGAAAGGACACGTCGCTCCTACAATGAGCAGTTCTTC.

The CDR3 DNA follows: TGTGCCAGCGGAGGCAGGTGGACCGGGGAGCTGTTTTTT. Protein: CASGGRWTGELFF. The rearrangement uses TRBV28 and TRBJ2-2, with a weak D call TRBD2 (5 bases). The V end lost 8 bases, the J end lost 5 bases, and 12 bases lay between the germline ends. The CDR3 is 13 amino acids. Germline loops: CDR1 MDHEN, CDR2 SYDVKM.

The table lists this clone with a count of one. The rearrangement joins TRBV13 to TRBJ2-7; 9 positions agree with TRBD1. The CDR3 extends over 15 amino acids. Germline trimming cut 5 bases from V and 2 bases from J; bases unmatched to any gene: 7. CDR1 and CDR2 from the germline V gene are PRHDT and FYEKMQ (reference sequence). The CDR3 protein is CASSPSGTGTYEQYF. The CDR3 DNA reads TGTGCCAGCAGCCCCTCCGGGACAGGGACCTACGAGCAGTACTTC.

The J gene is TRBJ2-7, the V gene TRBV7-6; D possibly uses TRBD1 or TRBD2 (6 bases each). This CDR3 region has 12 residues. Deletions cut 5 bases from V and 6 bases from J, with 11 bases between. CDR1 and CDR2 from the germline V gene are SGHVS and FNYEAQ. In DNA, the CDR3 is TGTGCCAGCAGCCATACGGGGGCCGAGCAGTACTTC. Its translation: CASSHTGAEQYF.

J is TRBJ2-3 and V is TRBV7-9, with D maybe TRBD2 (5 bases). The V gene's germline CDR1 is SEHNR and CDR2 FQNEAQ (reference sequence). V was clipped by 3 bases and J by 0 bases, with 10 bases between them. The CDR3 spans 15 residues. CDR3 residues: CASSFVGSSTDTQYF. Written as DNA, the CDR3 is TGTGCCAGCAGCTTTGTTGGGAGTAGCACAGATACGCAGTATTTT.

CDR3 nucleotide sequence: TGTGCCAGCACCTCGGAGGGTTCACCCCTCCACTTT. Translating gives CASTSEGSPLHF. This sequence joins TRBV27 and TRBJ1-6; D gene uncertain. CDR1 and CDR2 (germline): MNHEY, SMNVEV (reference sequence). The V end lost 7 bases, the J end lost 9 bases, and 10 bases lay between the germline ends. The CDR3 has 12 amino acids.

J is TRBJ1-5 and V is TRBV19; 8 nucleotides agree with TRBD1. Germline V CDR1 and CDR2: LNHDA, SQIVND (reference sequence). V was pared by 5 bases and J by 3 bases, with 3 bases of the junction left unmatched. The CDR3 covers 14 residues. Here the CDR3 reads CASSGDRPNQPQHF. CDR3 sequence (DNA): TGTGCCAGTAGTGGGGACAGGCCCAATCAGCCCCAGCATTTT.

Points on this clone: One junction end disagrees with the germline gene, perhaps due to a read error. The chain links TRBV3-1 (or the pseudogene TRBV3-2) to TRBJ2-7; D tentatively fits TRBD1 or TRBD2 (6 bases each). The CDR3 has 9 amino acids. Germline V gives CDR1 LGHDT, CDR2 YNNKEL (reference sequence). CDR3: CAGRGGPNF. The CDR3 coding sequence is TGTGCCGGGCGAGGGGGGCCCAACTTC.